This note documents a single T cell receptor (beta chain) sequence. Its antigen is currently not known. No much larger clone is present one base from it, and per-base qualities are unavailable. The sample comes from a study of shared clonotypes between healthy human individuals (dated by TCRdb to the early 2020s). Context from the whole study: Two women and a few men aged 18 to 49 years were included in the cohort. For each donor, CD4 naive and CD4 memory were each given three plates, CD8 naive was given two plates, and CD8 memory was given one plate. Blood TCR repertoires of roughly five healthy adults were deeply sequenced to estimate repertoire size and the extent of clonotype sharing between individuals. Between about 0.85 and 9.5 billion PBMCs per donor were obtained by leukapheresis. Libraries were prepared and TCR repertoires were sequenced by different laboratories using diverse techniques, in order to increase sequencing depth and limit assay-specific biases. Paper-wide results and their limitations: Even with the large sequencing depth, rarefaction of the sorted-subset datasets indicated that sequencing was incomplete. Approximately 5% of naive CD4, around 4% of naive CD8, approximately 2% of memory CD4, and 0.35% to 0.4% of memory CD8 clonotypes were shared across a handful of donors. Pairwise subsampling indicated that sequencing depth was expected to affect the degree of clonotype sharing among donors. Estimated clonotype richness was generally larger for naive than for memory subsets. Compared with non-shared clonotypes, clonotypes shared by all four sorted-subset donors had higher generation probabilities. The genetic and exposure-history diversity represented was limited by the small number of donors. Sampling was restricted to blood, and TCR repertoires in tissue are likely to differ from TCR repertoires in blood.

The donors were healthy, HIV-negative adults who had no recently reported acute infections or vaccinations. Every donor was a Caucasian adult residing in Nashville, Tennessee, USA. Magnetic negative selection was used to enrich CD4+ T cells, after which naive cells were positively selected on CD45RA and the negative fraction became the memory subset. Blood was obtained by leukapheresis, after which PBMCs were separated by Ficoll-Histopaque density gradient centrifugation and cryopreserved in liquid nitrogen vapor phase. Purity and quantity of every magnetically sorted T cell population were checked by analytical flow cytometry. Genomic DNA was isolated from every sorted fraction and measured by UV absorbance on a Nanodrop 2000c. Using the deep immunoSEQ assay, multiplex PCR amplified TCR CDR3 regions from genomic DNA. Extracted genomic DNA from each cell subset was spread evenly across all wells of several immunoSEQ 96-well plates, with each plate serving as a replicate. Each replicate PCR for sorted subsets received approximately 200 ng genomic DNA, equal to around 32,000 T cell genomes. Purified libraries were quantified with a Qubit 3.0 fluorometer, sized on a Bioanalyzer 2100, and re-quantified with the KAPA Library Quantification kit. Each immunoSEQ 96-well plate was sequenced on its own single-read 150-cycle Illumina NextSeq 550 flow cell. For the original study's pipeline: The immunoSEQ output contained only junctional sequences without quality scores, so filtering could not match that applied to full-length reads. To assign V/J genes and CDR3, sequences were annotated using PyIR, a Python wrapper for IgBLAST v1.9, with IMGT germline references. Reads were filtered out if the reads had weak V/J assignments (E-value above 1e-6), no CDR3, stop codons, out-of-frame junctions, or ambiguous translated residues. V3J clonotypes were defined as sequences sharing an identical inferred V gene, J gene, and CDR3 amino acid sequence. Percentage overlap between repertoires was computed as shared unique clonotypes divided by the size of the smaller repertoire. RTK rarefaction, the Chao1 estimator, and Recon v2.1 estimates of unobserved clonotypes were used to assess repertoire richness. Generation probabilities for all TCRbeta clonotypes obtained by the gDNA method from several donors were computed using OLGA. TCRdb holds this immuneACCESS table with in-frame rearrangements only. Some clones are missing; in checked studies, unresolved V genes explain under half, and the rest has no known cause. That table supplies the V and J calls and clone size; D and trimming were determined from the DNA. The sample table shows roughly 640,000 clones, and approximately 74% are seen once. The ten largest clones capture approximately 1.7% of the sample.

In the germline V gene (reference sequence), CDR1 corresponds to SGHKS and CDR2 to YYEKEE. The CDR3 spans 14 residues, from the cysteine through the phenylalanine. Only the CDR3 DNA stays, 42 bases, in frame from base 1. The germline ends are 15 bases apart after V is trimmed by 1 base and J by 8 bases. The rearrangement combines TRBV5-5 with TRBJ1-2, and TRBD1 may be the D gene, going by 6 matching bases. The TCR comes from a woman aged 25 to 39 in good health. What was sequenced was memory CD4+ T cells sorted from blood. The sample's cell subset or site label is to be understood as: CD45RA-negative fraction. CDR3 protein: CASSLFSGGAGYTF. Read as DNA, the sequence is TGTGCCAGCAGCTTGTTTTCTGGGGGCGCAGGCTACACCTTC.